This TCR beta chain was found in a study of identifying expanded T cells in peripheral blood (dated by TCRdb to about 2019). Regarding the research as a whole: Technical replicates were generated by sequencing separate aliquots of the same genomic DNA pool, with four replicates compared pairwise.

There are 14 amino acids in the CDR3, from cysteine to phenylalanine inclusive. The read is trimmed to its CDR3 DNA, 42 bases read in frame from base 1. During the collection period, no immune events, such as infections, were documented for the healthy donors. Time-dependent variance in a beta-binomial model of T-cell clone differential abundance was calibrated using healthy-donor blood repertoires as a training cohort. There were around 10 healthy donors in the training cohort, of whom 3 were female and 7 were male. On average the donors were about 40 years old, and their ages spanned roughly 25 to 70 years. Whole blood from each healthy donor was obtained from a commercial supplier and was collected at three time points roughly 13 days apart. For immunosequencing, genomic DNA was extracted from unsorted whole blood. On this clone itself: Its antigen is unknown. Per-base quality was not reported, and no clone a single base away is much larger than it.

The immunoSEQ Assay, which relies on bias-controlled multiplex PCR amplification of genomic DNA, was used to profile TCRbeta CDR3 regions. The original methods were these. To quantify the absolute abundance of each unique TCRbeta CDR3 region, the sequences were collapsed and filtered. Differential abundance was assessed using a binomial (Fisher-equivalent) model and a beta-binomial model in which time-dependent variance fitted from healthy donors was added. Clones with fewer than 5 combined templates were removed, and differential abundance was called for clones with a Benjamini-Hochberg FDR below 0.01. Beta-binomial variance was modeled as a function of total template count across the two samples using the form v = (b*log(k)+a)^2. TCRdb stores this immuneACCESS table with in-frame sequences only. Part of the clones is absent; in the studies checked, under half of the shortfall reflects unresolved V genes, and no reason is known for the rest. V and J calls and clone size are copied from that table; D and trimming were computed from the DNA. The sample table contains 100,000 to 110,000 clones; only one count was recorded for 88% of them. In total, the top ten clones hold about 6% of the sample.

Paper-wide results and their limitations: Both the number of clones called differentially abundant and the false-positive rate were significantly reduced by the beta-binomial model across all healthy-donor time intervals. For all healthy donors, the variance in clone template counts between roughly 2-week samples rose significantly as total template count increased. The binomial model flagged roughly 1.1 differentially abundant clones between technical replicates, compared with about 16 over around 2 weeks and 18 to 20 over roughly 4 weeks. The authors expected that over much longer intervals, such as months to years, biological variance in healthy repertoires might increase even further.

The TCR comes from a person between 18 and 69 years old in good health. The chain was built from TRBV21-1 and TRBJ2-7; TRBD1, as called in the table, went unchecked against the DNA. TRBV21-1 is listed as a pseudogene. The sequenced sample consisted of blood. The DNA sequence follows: TGTGCCAGCAGCAAAGCGCCCCTCAGGATTGAGCAGTACTTC. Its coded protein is CASSKAPLRIEQYF.